These 17 T cell receptor beta chains originate from one sample sequenced in a study of T cell repertoires in cytomegalovirus infection. TCRdb redid the calling of the reads with MiXCR, one entry per CDR3 protein. The table has around 70,000 distinct CDR3 sequences, 3.5% to 4% seen once. The sequenced sample was PBMCs. The origin of the receptors is a human donor in good health (CMV status not recorded). Some clones in this sample may be carry-over from other donors' samples.

This clonotype occurred many times. J is TRBJ1-5 and V is TRBV12-3 or TRBV12-4, with D unclear. V was pared by 10 bases and J by 5 bases, with 6 bases between. The CDR3 contains 10 residues. CDR3 sequence reads: CAKRDQPQHF. The DNA of the CDR3 is TGTGCCAAGAGGGATCAGCCCCAGCATTTT.

In its sample, this clonotype was seen many times. The chain is built from TRBV7-8 and TRBJ1-4, with D maybe TRBD1 (6 bases). In germline, CDR1 is SGHVS, CDR2 FQNEAQ. CDR3 length equals 14 residues. V was shortened by 0 bases and J by 5 bases, with 7 bases between the two germline ends. In DNA, the CDR3 is TGTGCCAGCAGCTTAGCCGACAGGAATGAAAAACTGTTTTTT. This encodes CASSLADRNEKLFF.

This clonotype came up many times. V gene TRBV7-4 combines with J gene TRBJ1-1; perhaps TRBD1 as D (5 bases). V lost 5 bases and J 3 bases, leaving 7 bases between the germline ends. The CDR3 contains 12 residues. Looked up from germline, CDR1 is SGHVT and CDR2 is SQSDAQ. The CDR3 protein is CASSRRDTEAFF. The CDR3, as DNA: TGTGCCAGCAGCCGCAGGGACACTGAAGCTTTCTTT.

The table lists this clonotype with many counts. The chain uses TRBV7-6 and TRBJ2-1, with D perhaps TRBD2 (7 bases). V lost 5 bases to trimming and J lost 0 bases, with 17 bases between them. The CDR3 is 17 residues long. Germline V gene data show CDR1 as SGHVS and CDR2 as FNYEAQ. CDR3 bases: TGTGCCAGCAGCCCACGGCTCGGGGGGCCCTCCTACAATGAGCAGTTCTTC. The encoded protein is CASSPRLGGPSYNEQFF. The variable domain in full, with the rest retrieved from reference TRBV7-6 and TRBJ2-1, is GAGVSQSPRYKVTKRGQDVALRCDPISGHVSLYWYRQALGQGPEFLTYFNYEAQQDKSGLPNDRFSAERPEGSISTLTIQRTEQRDSAMYRCASSPRLGGPSYNEQFFGPGTRLTVL.

The sample holds many counts of this clonotype. This chain links TRBV7-3 with TRBJ1-1; possible D gene TRBD1, 5 bases. The CDR3 totals 13 residues. Germline V gene lookup returns CDR1 SGHTA and CDR2 FQGTGA. Trimming removed 2 bases from V and 8 bases from J, with 12 bases in between. The CDR3, as DNA: TGTGCCAGCAGCTTACGGGATGGGACCGAAGCTTTCTTT. It codes for CASSLRDGTEAFF.

This clonotype was found many times. This chain links TRBV29-1 with TRBJ1-1; 9 positions agree with TRBD1. The CDR3 length is 15 residues. Germline V CDR1 and CDR2: SQVTM, ANQGSEA. V gave up 3 bases and J gave up 1 base; unmatched junction bases: 6. This CDR3 reads CSVDGAGQGNTEAFF. In nucleotides, the CDR3 is TGCAGCGTTGATGGTGCGGGACAGGGGAACACTGAAGCTTTCTTT.

This clonotype was picked up many times. The chain uses TRBV6-8 and TRBJ2-7; 13 nucleotides line up with TRBD2. The trim removed 6 bases at V and 1 base at J, leaving 9 bases unmatched. The CDR3 is 17 amino acids. Germline V gives CDR1 MNHGY, CDR2 SAAAGT. CDR3 sequence: CASSKGGLAGNSYEQYF. The CDR3 DNA reads as TGTGCCAGCAGCAAAGGGGGACTAGCGGGAAATTCCTACGAGCAGTACTTC.

This clonotype appeared many times. The CDR3: CASGTSGNNEQFF. The CDR3 bases are TGTGCCAGCGGTACTAGCGGGAACAATGAGCAGTTCTTC. The gene calls are TRBV7-3 and TRBJ2-1; 10 nucleotides agree with TRBD2. This CDR3 has 13 residues. Trimming took 8 bases from V and 5 from J; bases not matched to a gene: 3. The germline V gene has CDR1 SGHTA and CDR2 FQGTGA. The full variable domain, rest sourced from reference TRBV7-3 and TRBJ2-1, is GAGVSQTPSNKVTEKGKYVELRCDPISGHTALYWYRQSLGQGPEFLIYFQGTGAADDSGLPNDRFFAVRPEGSVSTLKIQRTERGDSAVYLCASGTSGNNEQFFGPGTRLTVL.

This clonotype was seen repeatedly, ten times or more. The V call is TRBV15, the J call TRBJ2-1, with D hard to call. The CDR3 loop spans 16 amino acids. Trimming took 2 bases from V and 10 from J, leaving 21 bases between them. CDR1 is LNHNV and CDR2 is YYDKDF in the germline V gene (reference sequence). CDR3 DNA sequence: TGTGCCACCAGCAGAAACTCATCTATCCGGGTCCGCGAGCAGTTCTTC. Amino acids: CATSRNSSIRVREQFF.

This clonotype was found many times. V is TRBV28 and J is TRBJ2-1; 15 positions agree with TRBD2. J gave up 2 bases and V 8 bases, and 10 bases lay outside the gene matches. In germline, CDR1 is MDHEN, CDR2 SYDVKM. The CDR3 extends over 18 amino acids. The CDR3 sequence is CASGTGTSGRRTYNEQFF. The CDR3 DNA is TGTGCCAGCGGGACCGGGACTAGCGGGAGGAGGACCTACAATGAGCAGTTCTTC. The whole variable domain, filled in from reference TRBV28 and TRBJ2-1, reads DVKVTQSSRYLVKRTGEKVFLECVQDMDHENMFWYRQDPGLGLRLIYFSYDVKMKEKGDIPEGYSVSREKKERFSLILESASTNQTSMYLCASGTGTSGRRTYNEQFFGPGTRLTVL.

This clonotype occurred many times. The V and J genes are TRBV4-2 and TRBJ1-1; possibly TRBD1 for D (5 bases). CDR1 LGHNA and CDR2 YNFKEQ come from the germline V gene. V was clipped by 3 bases and J by 7 bases, with 18 bases between them. The CDR3 is made up of 15 amino acids. The CDR3: CASSQSGGSILEAFF. In DNA form, the CDR3 reads TGTGCCAGCAGCCAGTCGGGGGGGTCGATCCTTGAAGCTTTCTTT.

This clonotype showed up many times. The gene calls are TRBV7-2 and TRBJ1-1; TRBD1 aligns across 9 bases. There are 15 residues in the CDR3. Germline trimming cut 2 bases from V and 10 bases from J; bases unmatched to any gene: 11. CDR1 and CDR2 from the germline V gene are SGHTA and FQGNSA. CDR3 residues: CASSLLQIGQGRAFF. CDR3 bases: TGTGCCAGCAGCTTACTACAAATCGGACAGGGGAGAGCTTTCTTT. The full variable domain, with the rest looked up from reference TRBV7-2 and TRBJ1-1, is GAGVSQSPSNKVTEKGKDVELRCDPISGHTALYWYRQSLGQGLEFLIYFQGNSAPDKSGLPSDRFSAERTGGSVSTLTIQRTQQEDSAVYLCASSLLQIGQGRAFFGQGTRLTVV.

The gene calls are TRBV7-2 and TRBJ2-5; no reliable D call. The CDR3 runs 13 residues. The V and J ends lost 4 bases and 5 bases respectively, with 11 bases between them. Germline loops: CDR1 SGHTA, CDR2 FQGNSA. The CDR3 nucleotides read TGTGCCAGCAGCTCTCTAGTGGGTGAGACCCAGTACTTC. Translating gives CASSSLVGETQYF.

To note about this clonotype: A much larger clone lies a single base off, so this may be a read error. The chain uses TRBV11-3 and TRBJ2-1; TRBD2 matches at 8 bases. Germline V gene lookup returns CDR1 SGHNT and CDR2 YENEEA. V shed 1 base and J 10 bases; nucleotides not matched to a gene: 9. CDR3 size: 15 residues. The CDR3 nucleotides read TGTGCCAGCAGCTTAGTTCCAGCGGGGGTTTGGGAGCAGTTCTTC. This codes for CASSLVPAGVWEQFF.

This clonotype was detected ten times or more. This sequence joins TRBV7-2 and TRBJ1-6; no clear D. V lost 5 bases to trimming and J lost 9 bases, with 11 bases between them. The germline V gene encodes CDR1 SGHTA and CDR2 FQGNSA. The CDR3 is 13 amino acids. DNA for the CDR3: TGTGCCAGCAGCCCCCTTACAGCTTCACCCCTCCACTTT. This encodes CASSPLTASPLHF. The variable domain in full, with the rest retrieved from reference TRBV7-2 and TRBJ1-6, is GAGVSQSPSNKVTEKGKDVELRCDPISGHTALYWYRQSLGQGLEFLIYFQGNSAPDKSGLPSDRFSAERTGGSVSTLTIQRTQQEDSAVYLCASSPLTASPLHFGNGTRLTVT.

There are many counts of this clonotype. The rearrangement joins TRBV20-1 to TRBJ2-5; 10 bases map to TRBD2. The ends lost 8 bases at V and 1 base at J; junction bases unmatched: 7. CDR1 DFQATT and CDR2 SNEGSKA come from the germline V gene (reference sequence). The length of the CDR3 is 14 residues. CDR3 sequence reads: CSTRGLATQETQYF. CDR3 sequence (DNA): TGCAGTACCAGGGGACTAGCGACCCAAGAGACCCAGTACTTC.

This clonotype was detected ten times or more. CDR3 region: CASSSTGAQYF. DNA for the CDR3: TGTGCCAGCAGCTCAACGGGGGCGCAGTATTTT. The V call is TRBV12-3 or TRBV12-4, the J call TRBJ2-3; D is perhaps TRBD2 (6 bases). V was cut by 6 bases and J by 10 bases, with 11 bases left in between. The CDR3 has 11 amino acids.